This TCR beta chain was profiled in a study of Ad26.COV2.S vaccination and SARS-CoV-2 variants (TCRdb year 2021). Some background on the complete study: Vaccine-arm donors came from COV1001, a multicentre, randomized, double-blind, placebo-controlled phase I-IIa trial of Ad26.COV2.S in healthy adults. Ad26.COV2.S was administered intramuscularly at 5 x 10^10 or 1 x 10^11 viral particles, either as a single shot or as two shots given 56 days apart. TCRbeta repertoire sequencing was used to assess the specificity and breadth of SARS-CoV-2-reactive T cell receptors after Ad26.COV2.S vaccination. The TCR-sequenced set comprised approximately 30 samples: approximately 19 Ad26.COV2.S vaccine recipients, 5 placebo recipients and 8 SARS-CoV-2 convalescent individuals. Trial participants were randomized into five groups of five: low-dose or high-dose Ad26.COV2.S given once or twice, or placebo on both occasions. Investigators remained blinded to trial group allocation during experiments and outcome assessment. General study outcomes and caveats: The study was not powered for comparison of responses between vaccine doses or regimens. After vaccination, substantial breadth of spike-specific CD8+ and CD4+ T cell responses was reported. Ad26.COV2.S recipients had higher spike-specific TCR breadth than placebo recipients (P = 0.0014). It was noted by the authors that total T cell responses may have been underestimated by the TCR breadth and depth analyses. Vaccine and placebo recipients had similar non-spike TCR breadth, a finding consistent with the vaccine containing only spike.

The immunoSEQ Assay was used to sequence TCRbeta CDR3 regions. After extraction, genomic DNA underwent amplification by bias-controlled multiplex PCR, followed by high-throughput sequencing. The authors' analysis ran thus. To quantify the absolute abundance of every unique TCRbeta CDR3 region, sequences were collapsed and filtered. T cell fraction was estimated by normalization of TCRbeta template counts to usable DNA, with usable DNA being measured through amplification of reference genes present in all nucleated cells. Repertoire TCRs were annotated as SARS-CoV-2-specific when V gene, CDR3 amino acid sequence and J gene were exactly matched to a known reactive TCR set. The reference SARS-CoV-2 TCR set was obtained from MIRA and was filtered for enrichment in COVID-19-positive ImmuneCODE repertoires, whereby public or cross-reactive TCRs were removed. Drawing on the MIRA antigens, annotated TCRs were analysed further at the level of specific ORF or position within ORF. Depth was the summed frequency of annotated unique rearrangements, while breadth was defined as annotated unique rearrangements over total unique productive rearrangements. Two-sided Wilcoxon rank-sum tests were applied when comparing TCR breadth between groups. TCRdb re-hosts the immuneACCESS table, in-frame sequences only. Its copies lack some clones; in the studies checked, an unresolved V gene accounts for under half of them, and the cause for the rest is not known. That table is the source of V, J and clone size, and D and trimming were worked out from the DNA. For this sample the table gives 200,000 to 300,000 clones, of which around nine tenths were detected only once. The ten largest clones capture around 10% of the sample.

As for this clone: Its recognized antigen is unknown. Base qualities are missing; no much larger clone stands one base away.

The treatment or condition tag for this specimen amounts to: 15 to 20 received Ad26.COV2.S at low or high dose, single or two shots; about 5 received placebo; per-sample allocation not given. For vaccine and placebo recipients, repertoires were sequenced using samples collected on day 63 after the first injection. Cohort 1b enrolled 20 to 30 adults aged 18-55 years at a single site in Boston, USA, between 29 July and 7 August 2020. Ad26.COV2.S was a replication-incompetent adenovirus type 26 vector that expressed a prefusion-stabilized SARS-CoV-2 spike protein derived from the original Wuhan strain. V is trimmed back by 4 bases and J by 9 bases, and the junction contains 9 bases that no gene match accounts for. There are 15 amino acids in the CDR3, from cysteine to phenylalanine inclusive. Only the CDR3 region is kept as DNA, spanning 45 bases read in frame from base 1. CDR1 LGHNA and CDR2 YSLEER are derived from the germline V gene.

This sequence uses TRBV4-3 and TRBJ1-6; 7 nucleotides in the junction match TRBD1. The clonotype comes from a person aged 18-60 years who received the Ad26.COV2.S COVID-19 vaccine or a placebo. The sequenced sample was peripheral blood, obtained in a trial of Ad26.COV2.S vaccine versus placebo. Read as DNA, the sequence is TGCGCCAGCAGCCCTGAAAGAGGGGGCTTTTCACCCCTCCACTTT. Translated, this is CASSPERGGFSPLHF.